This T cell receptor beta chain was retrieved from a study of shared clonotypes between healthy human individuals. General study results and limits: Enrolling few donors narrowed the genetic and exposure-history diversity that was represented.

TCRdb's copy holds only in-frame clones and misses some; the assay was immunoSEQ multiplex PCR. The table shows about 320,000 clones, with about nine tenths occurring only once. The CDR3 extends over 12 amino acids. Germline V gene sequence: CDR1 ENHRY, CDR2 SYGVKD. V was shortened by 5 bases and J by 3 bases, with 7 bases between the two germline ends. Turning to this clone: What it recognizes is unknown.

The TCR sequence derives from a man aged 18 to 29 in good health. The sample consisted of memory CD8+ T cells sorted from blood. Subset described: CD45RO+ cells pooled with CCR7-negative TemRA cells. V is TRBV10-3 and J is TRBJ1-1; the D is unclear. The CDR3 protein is CAISIGDTEAFF. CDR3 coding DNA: TGTGCCATCAGTATCGGGGACACTGAAGCTTTCTTT.